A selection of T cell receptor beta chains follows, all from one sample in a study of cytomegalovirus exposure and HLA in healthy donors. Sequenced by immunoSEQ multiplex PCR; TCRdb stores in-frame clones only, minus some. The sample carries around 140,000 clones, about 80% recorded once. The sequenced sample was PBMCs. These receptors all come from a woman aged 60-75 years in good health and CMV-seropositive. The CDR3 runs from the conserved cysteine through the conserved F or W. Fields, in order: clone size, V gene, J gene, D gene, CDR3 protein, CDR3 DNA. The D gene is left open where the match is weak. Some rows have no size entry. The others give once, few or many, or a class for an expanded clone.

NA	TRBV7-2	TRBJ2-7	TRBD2	CASSHLWGGSGNEQYF	TGTGCCAGCAGCCATTTGTGGGGGGGATCAGGTAACGAGCAGTACTTC
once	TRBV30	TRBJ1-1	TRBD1	CAGRRRQGLGTTEAFF	TGTGCCGGACGAAGGAGACAGGGGTTGGGAACCACTGAAGCTTTCTTT
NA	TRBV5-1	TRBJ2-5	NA	CASSLAAGILETQYF	TGCGCCAGCAGCTTGGCCGCGGGTATTTTGGAGACCCAGTACTTC
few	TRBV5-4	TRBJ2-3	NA	CASSLTGDSGTDTQYF	TGTGCCAGCAGCTTAACAGGGGACTCTGGCACAGATACGCAGTATTTT
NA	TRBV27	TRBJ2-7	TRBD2	CASTAQSYPTSGRTDEQYF	TGTGCCAGCACCGCACAGAGCTACCCGACTAGCGGGAGAACTGACGAGCAGTACTTC
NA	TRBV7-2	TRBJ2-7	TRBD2	CASSRTSGSYEQYF	TGTGCCAGCAGTCGGACTAGCGGTTCCTACGAGCAGTACTTC
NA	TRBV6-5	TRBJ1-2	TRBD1	CASSLQGIDYGYTF	TGTGCCAGCAGTTTACAGGGGATCGACTATGGCTACACCTTC
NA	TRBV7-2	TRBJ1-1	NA	CASSGGWVNTEAFF	TGTGCCAGCAGCGGAGGGTGGGTGAACACTGAAGCTTTCTTT
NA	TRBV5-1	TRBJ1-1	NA	CASSLGTEAFF	TGCGCCAGCAGCTTAGGGACAGAAGCTTTCTTT
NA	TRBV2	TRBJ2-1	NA	CASSARGGEQFF	TGTGCCAGCAGTGCGAGGGGAGGTGAGCAGTTCTTC
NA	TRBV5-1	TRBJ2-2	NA	CASSFMSANTGELFF	TGCGCCAGCAGCTTCATGAGTGCGAACACCGGGGAGCTGTTTTTT
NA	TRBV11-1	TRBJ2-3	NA	CASSSDRGDTQYF	TGTGCCAGCAGCTCCGACCGGGGGGATACGCAGTATTTT
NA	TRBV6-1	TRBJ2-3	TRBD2	CASKTSGSTDTQYF	TGTGCCAGCAAAACTAGCGGATCCACAGATACGCAGTATTTT
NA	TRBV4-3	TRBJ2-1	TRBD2	CASSHLAGSYNEQFF	TGCGCCAGCAGCCATCTAGCGGGTTCCTACAATGAGCAGTTCTTC
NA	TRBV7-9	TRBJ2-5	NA	CASSGQTQTQYF	TGTGCCAGCAGCGGACAGACGCAGACCCAGTACTTC
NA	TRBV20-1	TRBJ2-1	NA	CSAAPGNEQFF	TGCAGTGCGGCGCCGGGCAATGAGCAGTTCTTC
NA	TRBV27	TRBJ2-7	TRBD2	CASSSSTAGSDEQYF	TGTGCCAGCAGTTCCTCGACAGCGGGGAGCGACGAGCAGTACTTC
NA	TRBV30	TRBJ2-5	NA	CAWSVAELRETQYF	TGTGCCTGGAGTGTAGCGGAGCTGCGTGAGACCCAGTACTTC
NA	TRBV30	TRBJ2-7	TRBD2	CAWSRMASGSYEQYF	TGTGCCTGGAGTAGGATGGCTAGCGGGAGCTACGAGCAGTACTTC
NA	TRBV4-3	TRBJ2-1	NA	CASSQEGRIAYNEQFF	TGCGCCAGCAGCCAAGAGGGGAGGATCGCGTACAATGAGCAGTTCTTC
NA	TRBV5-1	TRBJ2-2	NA	CASSLRTAHTGELFF	TGCGCCAGCAGCTTGAGGACAGCCCACACCGGGGAGCTGTTTTTT
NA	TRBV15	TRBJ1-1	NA	CATSRVRVIQMNTEAFF	TGTGCCACCAGCAGAGTGAGGGTCATTCAAATGAACACTGAAGCTTTCTTT
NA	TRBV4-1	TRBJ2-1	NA	CASSQPARDTNNEQFF	TGCGCCAGCAGCCAGCCTGCACGGGACACAAACAATGAGCAGTTCTTC
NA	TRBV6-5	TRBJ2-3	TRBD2	CASSYSVAGGTDTQYF	TGTGCCAGCAGTTACTCAGTAGCGGGAGGGACAGATACGCAGTATTTT
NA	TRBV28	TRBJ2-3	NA	CASSSLAGTDTQYF	TGTGCCAGCAGTTCCCTAGCTGGCACAGATACGCAGTATTTT
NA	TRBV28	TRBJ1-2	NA	CASSLRAGRGGDGYTF	TGTGCCAGCAGTTTAAGAGCAGGACGGGGGGGAGACGGCTACACCTTC
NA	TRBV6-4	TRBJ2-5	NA	CASSESRGETQYF	TGTGCCAGCAGTGAATCAAGGGGTGAGACCCAGTACTTC
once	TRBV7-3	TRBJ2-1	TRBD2	CASSPPGTSGSLGEQFF	TGTGCCAGCAGCCCACCAGGGACTAGCGGGAGTTTGGGTGAGCAGTTCTTC
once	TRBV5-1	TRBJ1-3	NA	CASSFWQLDSGNTIYF	TGCGCCAGCAGCTTTTGGCAGCTAGACTCTGGAAACACCATATATTTT
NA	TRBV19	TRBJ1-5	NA	CARGPGPGRCVNQPQHF	TGTGCCAGAGGACCGGGGCCTGGGAGGTGTGTCAATCAGCCCCAGCATTTT
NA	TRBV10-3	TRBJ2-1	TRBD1	CAIRPGQGRGSDEQFF	TGTGCCATCAGGCCGGGACAGGGTCGAGGCTCCGATGAGCAGTTCTTC
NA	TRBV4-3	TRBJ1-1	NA	CASSQDVTGSNTEAFF	TGCGCCAGCAGCCAAGATGTCACAGGGAGTAACACTGAAGCTTTCTTT
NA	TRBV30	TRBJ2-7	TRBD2	CAWSRTSGRYNEQYF	TGTGCCTGGAGTCGGACTAGCGGGAGGTATAACGAGCAGTACTTC
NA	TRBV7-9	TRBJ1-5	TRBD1	CASSPGGGNSNQPQHF	TGTGCCAGCAGCCCAGGGGGTGGAAATAGCAATCAGCCCCAGCATTTT